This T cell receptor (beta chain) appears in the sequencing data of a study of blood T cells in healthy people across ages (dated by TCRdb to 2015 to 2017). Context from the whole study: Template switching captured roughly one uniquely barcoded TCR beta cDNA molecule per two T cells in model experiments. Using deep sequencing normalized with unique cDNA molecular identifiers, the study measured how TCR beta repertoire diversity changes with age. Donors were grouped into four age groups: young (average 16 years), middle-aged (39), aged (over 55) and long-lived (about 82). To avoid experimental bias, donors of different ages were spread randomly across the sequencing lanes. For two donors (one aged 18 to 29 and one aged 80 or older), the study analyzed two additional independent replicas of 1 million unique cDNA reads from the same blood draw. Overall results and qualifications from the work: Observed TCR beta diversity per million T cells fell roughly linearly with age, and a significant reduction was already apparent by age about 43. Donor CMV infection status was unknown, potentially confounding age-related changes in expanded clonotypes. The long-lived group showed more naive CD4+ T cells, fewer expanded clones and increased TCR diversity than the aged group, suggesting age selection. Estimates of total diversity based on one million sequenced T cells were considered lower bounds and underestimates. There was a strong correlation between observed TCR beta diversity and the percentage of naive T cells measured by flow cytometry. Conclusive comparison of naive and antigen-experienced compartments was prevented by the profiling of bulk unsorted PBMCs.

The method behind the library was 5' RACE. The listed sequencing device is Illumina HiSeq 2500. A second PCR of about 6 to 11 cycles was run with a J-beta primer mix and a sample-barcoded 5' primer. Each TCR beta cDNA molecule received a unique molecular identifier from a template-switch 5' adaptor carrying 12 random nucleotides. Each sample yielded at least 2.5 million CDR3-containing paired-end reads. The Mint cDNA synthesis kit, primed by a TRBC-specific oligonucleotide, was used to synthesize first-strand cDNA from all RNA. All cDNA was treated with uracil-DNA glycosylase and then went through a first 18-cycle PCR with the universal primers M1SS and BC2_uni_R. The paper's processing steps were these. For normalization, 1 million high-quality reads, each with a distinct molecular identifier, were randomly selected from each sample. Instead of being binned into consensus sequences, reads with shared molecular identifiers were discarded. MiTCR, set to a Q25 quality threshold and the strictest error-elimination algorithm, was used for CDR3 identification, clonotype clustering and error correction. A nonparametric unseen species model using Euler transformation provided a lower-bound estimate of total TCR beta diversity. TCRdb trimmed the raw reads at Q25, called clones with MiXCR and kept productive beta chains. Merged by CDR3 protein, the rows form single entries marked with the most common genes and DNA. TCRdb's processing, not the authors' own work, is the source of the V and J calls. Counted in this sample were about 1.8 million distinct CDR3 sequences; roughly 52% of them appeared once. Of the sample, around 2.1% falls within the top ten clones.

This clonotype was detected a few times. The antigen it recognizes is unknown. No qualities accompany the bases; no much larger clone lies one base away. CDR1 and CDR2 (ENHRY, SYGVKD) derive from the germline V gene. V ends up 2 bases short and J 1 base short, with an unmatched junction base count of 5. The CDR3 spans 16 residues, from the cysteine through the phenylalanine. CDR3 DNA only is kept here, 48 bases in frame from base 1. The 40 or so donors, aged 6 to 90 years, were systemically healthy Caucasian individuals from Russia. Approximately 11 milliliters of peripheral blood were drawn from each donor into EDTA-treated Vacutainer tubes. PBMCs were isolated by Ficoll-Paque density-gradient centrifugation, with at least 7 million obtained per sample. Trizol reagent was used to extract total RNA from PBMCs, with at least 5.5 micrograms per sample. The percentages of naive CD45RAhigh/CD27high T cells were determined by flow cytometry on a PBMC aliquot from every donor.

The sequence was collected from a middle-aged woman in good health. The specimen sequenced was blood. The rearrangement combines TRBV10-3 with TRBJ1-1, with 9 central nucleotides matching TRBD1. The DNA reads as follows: TGTGCCATCAGTGAGGGGACAGGGTACGGGAACACTGAAGCTTTCTTT. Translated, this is CAISEGTGYGNTEAFF.